One and the same sample provided the 19 T cell receptor beta chains below, sequenced in a study of blood T cells in healthy people across ages. The use of a sample-barcoded 5' primer and a J-beta primer mix characterized a second PCR of about 7 to 12 cycles. MiXCR, applied by TCRdb to the 5' RACE reads, yields one record per CDR3 protein. Of some 760,000 distinct CDR3 sequences in the sample, around a quarter were seen once. In addition, the sample was reused for a study of T cells of mothers and their children.

Sequencing input: blood. The receptors derive from a boy younger than 18 in good health.

This clonotype was seen only a few times. The chain uses TRBV9 and TRBJ2-2; 8 nucleotides agree with TRBD2. The V and J ends lost 0 bases and 3 bases, in that order; junction bases with no gene match: 7. Germline V CDR1 and CDR2: SGDLS, YYNGEE. The CDR3 is made up of 17 amino acids. The CDR3 reads CASSVASAGGDTGELFF. DNA for the CDR3: TGTGCCAGCAGCGTAGCTTCGGCGGGAGGAGACACCGGGGAGCTGTTTTTT.

The J gene is TRBJ2-4, the V gene TRBV10-2, with D possibly TRBD2 on 6 matching bases. Per germline, CDR1 WSHSY and CDR2 SAAADI. V lost 5 bases to trimming and J lost 0 bases, with 14 bases between them. The CDR3 covers 16 residues. Here the CDR3 reads CASSTGLLLAKNIQYF. CDR3 nucleotide sequence: TGCGCCAGCAGTACTGGACTATTACTAGCCAAAAACATTCAGTACTTC.

CDR3: CASSYTEAHEKLFF. CDR3 DNA: TGCGCCAGCAGCTATACGGAGGCGCACGAAAAACTGTTTTTT. The V call is TRBV4-1, the J call TRBJ1-4; no definite D call. CDR1 is MGHRA, CDR2 YSYEKL, per germline. The ends were cut back, 5 bases at V and 8 bases at J, with 15 bases in the middle. This CDR3 region has 14 residues.

Comment on this clonotype: A junction end diverges from the germline sequence, so it may reflect a read error. This chain connects TRBV7-2 to TRBJ2-4; 9 positions match TRBD1. There are 15 residues in the CDR3. Germline CDR1 and CDR2: SGHTA and FQGNSA. CDR3 bases: TGTGCCAGCAGCAGGGACAGGGAAGGGGCAAACATTCAGCACTTC. Its translation: CASSRDREGANIQHF.

The chain recombines TRBV7-9 with TRBJ2-5; D not resolved. The J call is doubtful: the DNA matches TRBJ2-7 better. The CDR3 is 17 residues long. The germline CDR1 and CDR2 sequences are SEHNR and FQNEAQ (reference sequence). The CDR3 DNA reads TGTGCCAGCAGCTTAGCGCGTGGCAACCGTGGAATCTACGAGCAGTACTTC. Its protein is CASSLARGNRGIYEQYF.

The chain is built from TRBV6-5 and TRBJ2-6; D is perhaps TRBD1 (5 bases). The germline gives CDR1 MNHEY, CDR2 SVGAGI. The CDR3 totals 17 residues. V gave up 0 bases and J gave up 0 bases, with 9 bases separating them. The CDR3 loop reads CASSYSSQGSGANVLTF. The CDR3 DNA sequence: TGTGCCAGCAGTTACTCGAGTCAGGGCTCTGGGGCCAACGTCCTGACTTTC.

This clonotype was observed a few times. The chain is built from TRBV10-3 and TRBJ2-5; TRBD1 aligns across 10 bases. Trimming took 9 bases from V and 3 from J; bases not matched to a gene: 7. The CDR3 is 14 amino acids. Germline-derived CDR1 and CDR2 are ENHRY and SYGVKD. DNA for the CDR3: TGTGCCATTAATTCCGGGACAGGGGAAGAGACCCAGTACTTC. This sequence encodes CAINSGTGEETQYF.

This clonotype was detected a few times. The chain recombines TRBV29-1 with TRBJ2-3; TRBD1 might be the D (7 bases). The CDR3 covers 15 residues. Looked up from germline, CDR1 is SQVTM and CDR2 is ANQGSEA. V was shortened by 5 bases and J by 4 bases, with 19 bases between the two germline ends. CDR3 residues: CSVKEGAISPDTQYF. The CDR3 coding sequence is TGCAGCGTTAAGGAGGGGGCGATCAGTCCAGATACGCAGTATTTT.

V gene TRBV4-3 combines with J gene TRBJ1-1; D might be TRBD1 (5 bases). The germline CDR1 and CDR2 sequences are LGHNA and YSLEER. V lost 0 bases, J lost 9 bases, and 11 bases lay in between. The CDR3 is made up of 13 amino acids. The CDR3 region is CASSQDQQGQAFF. The DNA of the CDR3 is TGCGCCAGCAGCCAAGATCAGCAGGGACAAGCTTTCTTT.

The chain recombines TRBV29-1 with TRBJ2-1; D not certain. The V end lost 7 bases, the J end lost 12 bases, and 13 bases lay between the germline ends. From germline, CDR1 is SQVTM and CDR2 ANQGSEA. The CDR3 length is 10 residues. As DNA, the CDR3 is TGCAGCGCCAGAGGTAGTCGGCAGTTCTTC. It translates to CSARGSRQFF.

V is TRBV15 and J is TRBJ2-3; D not resolved. V lost 1 base to trimming and J lost 0 bases, with 8 bases between them. Germline values: CDR1 LNHNV, CDR2 YYDKDF (reference sequence). The CDR3 covers 15 residues. The CDR3 DNA reads as TGTGCCACCAGCAGAGTGACGGCTAGCACAGATACGCAGTATTTT. This gives the protein CATSRVTASTDTQYF. Together with reference TRBV15 and TRBJ2-3, the CDR3 gives the full variable domain: DAMVIQNPRYQVTQFGKPVTLSCSQTLNHNVMYWYQQKSSQAPKLLFHYYDKDFNNEADTPDNFQSRRPNTSFCFLDIRSPGLGDTAMYLCATSRVTASTDTQYFGPGTRLTVL.

This clonotype came up a few times. The genes are TRBV12-3 or TRBV12-4 and TRBJ2-7; D gene uncertain. The V end was cut by 3 bases, the J end by 3 bases, with 15 bases between. CDR3 length: 15 amino acids. CDR3 sequence reads: CASSFVASKHYEQYF. DNA for the CDR3: TGTGCCAGCAGTTTCGTGGCTTCCAAACACTACGAGCAGTACTTC.

The genes are TRBV29-1 and TRBJ2-7; D uncertain. The CDR3 runs 13 residues. The V and J ends lost 3 bases and 0 bases respectively, with 9 bases between them. The germline V gene has CDR1 SQVTM and CDR2 ANQGSEA. The CDR3 spells CSVDSGNSYEQYF. In DNA, the CDR3 is TGCAGCGTTGACTCGGGCAACTCCTACGAGCAGTACTTC.

The chain couples TRBV28 to TRBJ1-6, with D perhaps TRBD1 (5 bases). Per germline, CDR1 MDHEN and CDR2 SYDVKM. Trimming took off 6 bases at V and 1 base at J, with 10 bases between the two ends. The CDR3 is 15 amino acids. CDR3 region: CASRIQESYNSPLHF. In DNA form, the CDR3 reads TGTGCCAGCAGAATACAGGAGTCCTATAATTCACCCCTCCACTTT.

The chain employs TRBV2 and TRBJ2-2; 8 nucleotides line up with TRBD1. From germline, CDR1 is SNHLY and CDR2 FYNNEI. CDR3 length: 12 residues. V gave up 10 bases and J gave up 5 bases; unmatched junction bases: 3. This CDR3 is CATQGGTGELFF. As DNA, the CDR3 is TGTGCCACACAGGGGGGAACCGGGGAGCTGTTTTTT.

This sequence joins TRBV29-1 and TRBJ2-7; 9 bases fit TRBD1. After removal of 6 bases from V and 4 bases from J, the junction contained 13 bases not matched to a gene. Per the germline V gene, CDR1 is SQVTM and CDR2 is ANQGSEA. The CDR3 extends over 15 amino acids. CDR3 DNA: TGCAGCGTAGCGGCCCGGGACAGGGCATCTTACGAGCAGTACTTC. Its translation is CSVAARDRASYEQYF.

The chain has TRBV7-2 and TRBJ1-1; possibly TRBD1 for D (5 bases). The CDR3 loop spans 15 amino acids. Trimming pared 1 base from V and 4 bases from J, leaving 13 bases between. CDR1 SGHTA and CDR2 FQGNSA come from the germline V gene. CDR3 loop: CASSLGLGPGTEAFF. CDR3 bases: TGTGCCAGCAGCTTAGGTTTGGGACCCGGCACTGAAGCTTTCTTT.

This clonotype was observed a handful of times. CDR3 sequence: CASSLGPGNEQYF. The DNA of the CDR3 is TGCGCCAGCAGCTTGGGCCCAGGGAACGAGCAGTACTTC. The V and J genes are TRBV5-1 and TRBJ2-5, with a possible D match to TRBD1 (5 bases). The J call may be mistaken, given a closer DNA end match to TRBJ2-7. Germline CDR1 is SGHRS and CDR2 is YFSETQ. The CDR3 loop spans 13 amino acids.

This clonotype has more than one count but fewer than ten. V is TRBV29-1 and J is TRBJ2-1, with 7 bases identical to TRBD2. CDR3 length: 12 residues. Germline V gene sequence: CDR1 SQVTM, CDR2 ANQGSEA. V shed 4 bases, J shed 7 bases, and the junction held 4 bases outside the gene matches. DNA for the CDR3: TGCAGCGTTGGTCCTAGCGGTAATGAGCAGTTCTTC. Translated, it gives CSVGPSGNEQFF.